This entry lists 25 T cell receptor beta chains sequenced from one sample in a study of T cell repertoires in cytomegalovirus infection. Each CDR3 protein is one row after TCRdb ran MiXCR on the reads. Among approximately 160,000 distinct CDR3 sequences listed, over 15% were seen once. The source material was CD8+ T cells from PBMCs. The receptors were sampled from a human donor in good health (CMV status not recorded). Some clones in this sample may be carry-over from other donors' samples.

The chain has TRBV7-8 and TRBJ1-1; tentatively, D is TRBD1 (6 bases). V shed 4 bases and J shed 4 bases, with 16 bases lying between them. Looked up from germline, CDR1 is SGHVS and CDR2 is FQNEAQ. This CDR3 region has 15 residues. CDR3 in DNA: TGTGCCAGCAGCTACTACCGGGGGCGTACCACTGAAGCTTTCTTT. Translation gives CASSYYRGRTTEAFF.

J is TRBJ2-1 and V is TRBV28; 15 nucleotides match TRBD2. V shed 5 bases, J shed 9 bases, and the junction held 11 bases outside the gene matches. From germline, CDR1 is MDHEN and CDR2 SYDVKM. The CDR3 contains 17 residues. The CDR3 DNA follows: TGTGCCAGCAGTCCTTCCGGGACTAGCGGGAGGTTCGGTGAGCAGTTCTTC. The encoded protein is CASSPSGTSGRFGEQFF.

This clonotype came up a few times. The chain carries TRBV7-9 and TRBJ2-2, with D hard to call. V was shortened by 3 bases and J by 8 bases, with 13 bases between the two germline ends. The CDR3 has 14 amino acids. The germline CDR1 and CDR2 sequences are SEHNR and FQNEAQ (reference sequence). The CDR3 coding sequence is TGTGCCAGCAGCTTGACGCGAGCAGTAGGGGAGCTGTTTTTT. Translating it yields CASSLTRAVGELFF.

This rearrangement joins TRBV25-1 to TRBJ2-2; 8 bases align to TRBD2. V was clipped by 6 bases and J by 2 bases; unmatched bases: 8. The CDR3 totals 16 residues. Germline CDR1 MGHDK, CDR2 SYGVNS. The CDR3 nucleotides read TGTGCCAGCAGGATAGCGGGGCCGGCAAACACCGGGGAGCTGTTTTTT. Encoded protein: CASRIAGPANTGELFF.

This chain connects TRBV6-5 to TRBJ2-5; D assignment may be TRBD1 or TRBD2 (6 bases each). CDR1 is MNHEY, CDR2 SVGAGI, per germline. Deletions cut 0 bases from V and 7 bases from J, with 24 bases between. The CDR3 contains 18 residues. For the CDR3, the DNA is TGTGCCAGCAGTTACTCTTTGCTTCCCGGGGCAGGGGAGGCGACCCAGTACTTC. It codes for CASSYSLLPGAGEATQYF.

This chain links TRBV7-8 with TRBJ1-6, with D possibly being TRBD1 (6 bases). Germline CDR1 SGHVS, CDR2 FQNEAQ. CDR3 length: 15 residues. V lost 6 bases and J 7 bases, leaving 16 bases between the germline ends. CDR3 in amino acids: CASSSWTDSNSPLHF. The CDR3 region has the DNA TGTGCCAGCAGTTCCTGGACAGACTCAAATTCACCCCTCCACTTT.

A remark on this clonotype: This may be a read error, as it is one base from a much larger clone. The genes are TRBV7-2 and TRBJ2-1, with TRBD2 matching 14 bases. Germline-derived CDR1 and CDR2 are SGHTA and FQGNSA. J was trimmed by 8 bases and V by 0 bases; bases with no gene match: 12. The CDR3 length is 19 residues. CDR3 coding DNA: TGTACCAGCAGCTTAGCGGGACTAGCGGGAGTAAAGGGATGGGATGAGCAGTTCTTC. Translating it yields CTSSLAGLAGVKGWDEQFF.

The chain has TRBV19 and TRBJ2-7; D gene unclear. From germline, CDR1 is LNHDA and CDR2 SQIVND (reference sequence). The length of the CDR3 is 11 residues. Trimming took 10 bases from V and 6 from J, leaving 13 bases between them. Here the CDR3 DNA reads TGTGCCACCTACTTCAGTAGCGAGCAGTACTTC. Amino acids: CATYFSSEQYF.

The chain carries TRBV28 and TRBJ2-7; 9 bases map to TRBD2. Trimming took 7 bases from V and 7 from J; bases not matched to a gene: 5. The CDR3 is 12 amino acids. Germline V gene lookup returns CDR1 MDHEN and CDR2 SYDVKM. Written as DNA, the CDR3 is TGTGCCAGCAATGGACTAGCGTATGAGCAGTACTTC. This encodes CASNGLAYEQYF.

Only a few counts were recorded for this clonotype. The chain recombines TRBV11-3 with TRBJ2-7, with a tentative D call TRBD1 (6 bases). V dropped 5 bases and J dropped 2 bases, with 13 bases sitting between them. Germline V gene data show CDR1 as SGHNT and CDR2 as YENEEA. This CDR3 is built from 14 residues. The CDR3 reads CASSNRDNPYEQYF. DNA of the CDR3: TGTGCCAGCAGCAATCGGGACAATCCCTACGAGCAGTACTTC.

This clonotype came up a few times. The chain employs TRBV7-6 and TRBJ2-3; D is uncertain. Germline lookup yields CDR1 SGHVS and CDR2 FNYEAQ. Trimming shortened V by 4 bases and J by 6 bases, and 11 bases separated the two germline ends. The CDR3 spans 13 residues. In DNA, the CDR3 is TGTGCCAGCAGCTCCGGAAGGATGGATACGCAGTATTTT. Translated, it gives CASSSGRMDTQYF.

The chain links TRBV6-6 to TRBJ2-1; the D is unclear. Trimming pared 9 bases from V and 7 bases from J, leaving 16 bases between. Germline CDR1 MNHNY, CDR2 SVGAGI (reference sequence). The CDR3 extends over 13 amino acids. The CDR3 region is CASLDPVGNEQFF. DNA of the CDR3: TGTGCCAGTCTGGACCCCGTAGGGAATGAGCAGTTCTTC.

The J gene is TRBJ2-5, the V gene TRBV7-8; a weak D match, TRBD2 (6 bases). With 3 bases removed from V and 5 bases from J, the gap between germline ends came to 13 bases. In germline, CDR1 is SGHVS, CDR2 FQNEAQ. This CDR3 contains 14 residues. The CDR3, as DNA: TGTGCCAGCAGCTTCGGCGGGGTAGGGGAGACCCAGTACTTC. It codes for CASSFGGVGETQYF. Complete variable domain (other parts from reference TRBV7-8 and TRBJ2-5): GAGVSQSPRYKVAKRGQDVALRCDPISGHVSLFWYQQALGQGPEFLTYFQNEAQLDKSGLPSDRFFAERPEGSVSTLKIQRTQQEDSAVYLCASSFGGVGETQYFGPGTRLLVL.

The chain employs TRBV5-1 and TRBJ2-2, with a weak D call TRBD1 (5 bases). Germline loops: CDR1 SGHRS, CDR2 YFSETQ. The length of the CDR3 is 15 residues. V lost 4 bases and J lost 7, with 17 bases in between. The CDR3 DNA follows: TGCGCCAGCAGCCCGGACACGGGCGGAAGCGGGGAGCTGTTTTTT. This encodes CASSPDTGGSGELFF.

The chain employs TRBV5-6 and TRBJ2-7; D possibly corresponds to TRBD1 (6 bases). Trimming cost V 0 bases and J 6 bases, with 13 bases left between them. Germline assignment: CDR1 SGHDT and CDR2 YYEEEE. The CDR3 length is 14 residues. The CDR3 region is CASSLEGGRGEQYF. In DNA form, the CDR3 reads TGTGCCAGCAGCTTGGAAGGGGGTAGGGGCGAGCAGTACTTC.

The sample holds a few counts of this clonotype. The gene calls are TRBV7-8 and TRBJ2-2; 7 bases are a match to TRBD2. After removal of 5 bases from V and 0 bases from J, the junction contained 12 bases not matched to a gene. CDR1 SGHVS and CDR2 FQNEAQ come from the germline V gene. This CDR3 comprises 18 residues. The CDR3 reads CASSLRGGGPPNTGELFF. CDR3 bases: TGTGCCAGCAGCCTTCGGGGCGGGGGACCCCCGAACACCGGGGAGCTGTTTTTT.

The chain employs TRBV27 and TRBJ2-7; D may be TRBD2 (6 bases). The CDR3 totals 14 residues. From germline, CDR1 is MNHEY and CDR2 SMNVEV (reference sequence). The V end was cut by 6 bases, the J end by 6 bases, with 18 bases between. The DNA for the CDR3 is TGTGCCAGCAGCCGAAGCGGGTACCATCTCGAGCAGTACTTC. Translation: CASSRSGYHLEQYF.

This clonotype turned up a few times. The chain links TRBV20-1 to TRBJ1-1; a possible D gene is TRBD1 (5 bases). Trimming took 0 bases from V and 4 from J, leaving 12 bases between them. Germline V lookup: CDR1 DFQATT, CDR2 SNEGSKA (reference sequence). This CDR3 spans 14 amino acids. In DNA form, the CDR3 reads TGCAGTGCTAGAGATTGGGGGATCGGCACTGAAGCTTTCTTT. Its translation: CSARDWGIGTEAFF.

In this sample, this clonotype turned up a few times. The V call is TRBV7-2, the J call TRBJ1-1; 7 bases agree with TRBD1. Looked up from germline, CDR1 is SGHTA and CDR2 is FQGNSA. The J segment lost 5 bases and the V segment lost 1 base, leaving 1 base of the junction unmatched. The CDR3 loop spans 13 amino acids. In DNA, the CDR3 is TGTGCCAGCAGCTTAGTCAGGGGGACTGAAGCTTTCTTT. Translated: CASSLVRGTEAFF.

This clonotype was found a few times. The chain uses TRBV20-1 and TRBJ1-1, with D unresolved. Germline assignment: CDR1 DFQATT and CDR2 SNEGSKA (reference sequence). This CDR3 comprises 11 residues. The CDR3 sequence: CRRRRNTEAFF. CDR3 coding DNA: TGCAGGCGCAGAAGGAACACTGAAGCTTTCTTT.

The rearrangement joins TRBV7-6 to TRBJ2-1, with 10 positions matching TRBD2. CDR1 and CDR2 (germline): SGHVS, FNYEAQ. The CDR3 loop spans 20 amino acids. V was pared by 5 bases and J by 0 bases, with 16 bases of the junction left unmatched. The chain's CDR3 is CASSPSVPSSGGASYNEQFF. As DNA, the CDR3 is TGTGCCAGCAGCCCGTCGGTCCCTTCGAGCGGGGGGGCCTCCTACAATGAGCAGTTCTTC.

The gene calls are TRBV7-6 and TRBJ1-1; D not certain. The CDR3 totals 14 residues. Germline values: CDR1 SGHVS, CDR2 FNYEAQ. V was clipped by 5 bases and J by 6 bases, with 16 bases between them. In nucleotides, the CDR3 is TGTGCCAGCAGCCCCGGCAGCGTCGGGGCTGAAGCTTTCTTT. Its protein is CASSPGSVGAEAFF.

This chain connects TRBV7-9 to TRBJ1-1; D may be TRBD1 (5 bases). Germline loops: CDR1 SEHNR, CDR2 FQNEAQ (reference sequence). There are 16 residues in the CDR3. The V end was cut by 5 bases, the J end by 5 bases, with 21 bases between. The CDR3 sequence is CASSPPDSRGMTEAFF. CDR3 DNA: TGTGCCAGCAGCCCTCCCGACAGTCGGGGAATGACTGAAGCTTTCTTT.

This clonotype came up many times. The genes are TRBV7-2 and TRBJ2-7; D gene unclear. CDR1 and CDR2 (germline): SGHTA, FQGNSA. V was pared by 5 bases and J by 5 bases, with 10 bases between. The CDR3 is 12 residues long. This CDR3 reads CASSPWPHEQYF. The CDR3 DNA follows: TGTGCCAGCAGCCCCTGGCCCCACGAGCAGTACTTC.

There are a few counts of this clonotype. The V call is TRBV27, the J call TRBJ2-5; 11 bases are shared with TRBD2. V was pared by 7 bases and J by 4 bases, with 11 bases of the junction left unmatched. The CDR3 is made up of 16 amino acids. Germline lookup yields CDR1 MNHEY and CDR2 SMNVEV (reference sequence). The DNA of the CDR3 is TGTGCCAGCAAAATACTAGCGGGAGTGTCAGGAGAGACCCAGTACTTC. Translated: CASKILAGVSGETQYF.